This passage covers 10 T cell receptor beta chains from one sample sequenced in a study of blood T cell repertoires in COVID-19. Profiled with immunoSEQ multiplex PCR; TCRdb holds only in-frame clones, not every one. This table has roughly 85,000 clones, over 70% appearing once. Sequenced material: peripheral blood. These TCRs come from a human donor in a cohort sampled during active COVID-19.

The rearrangement uses TRBV4-2 and TRBJ2-7; weak D call: TRBD1 (6 bases). This CDR3 spans 13 amino acids. Germline V lookup: CDR1 LGHNA, CDR2 YNFKEQ. Trimming removed 0 bases from V and 3 bases from J, with 6 bases in between. The CDR3 loop is CASSQDRGYEQYF. The CDR3 nucleotides read TGTGCCAGCAGCCAAGACAGGGGCTACGAGCAGTACTTC.

The rearrangement uses TRBV5-6 and TRBJ2-6; the D gene is possibly TRBD2 (6 bases). The ends were cut back, 4 bases at V and 4 bases at J, with 21 bases in the middle. This CDR3 contains 18 residues. Germline assignment: CDR1 SGHDT and CDR2 YYEEEE. The CDR3 here is CASSHVSWGESGANVLTF. CDR3 coding DNA: TGTGCCAGCAGCCACGTATCTTGGGGGGAGTCCGGGGCCAACGTCCTGACTTTC.

The V and J genes are TRBV7-2 and TRBJ2-7; D uncertain. V lost 1 base to trimming and J lost 4 bases, with 8 bases between them. This CDR3 contains 13 residues. Germline V lookup: CDR1 SGHTA, CDR2 FQGNSA. The CDR3 spells CASSLEAEYEQYF. In DNA, the CDR3 is TGTGCCAGCAGCTTAGAGGCGGAATACGAGCAGTACTTC.

The chain combines TRBV24-1 with TRBJ1-2; the match to TRBD1 covers 10 bases. The CDR3 totals 16 residues. V gave up 4 bases and J gave up 4 bases; unmatched junction bases: 8. In germline, CDR1 is KGHDR, CDR2 SFDVKD. CDR3 sequence reads: CATSEYRDRGIYGYTF. The CDR3 DNA follows: TGTGCCACCAGTGAGTACCGGGACAGGGGCATCTATGGCTACACCTTC.

The chain carries TRBV4-1 and TRBJ2-5; TRBD2 aligns across 11 bases. The CDR3 extends over 15 amino acids. Germline V gives CDR1 MGHRA, CDR2 YSYEKL. V shed 1 base and J 3 bases; nucleotides not matched to a gene: 1. The CDR3 DNA is TGCGCCAGCAGCCAAGTACTAGCGGGGGAAGAGACCCAGTACTTC. Translated, it gives CASSQVLAGEETQYF.

This chain joins TRBV18 and TRBJ2-7; possibly TRBD1 for D (5 bases). Trimming stripped 5 bases from V and 3 bases from J, with 8 bases between. The CDR3 has 12 residues. Germline CDR1 KGHSH, CDR2 LQKENI. The CDR3 reads CASSFQGYEQYF. The DNA for the CDR3 is TGTGCCAGCTCATTTCAGGGCTACGAGCAGTACTTC.

The rearrangement uses TRBV5-1 and TRBJ2-5; possibly TRBD2 for D (5 bases). The CDR3 length is 14 residues. Between the trimmed V and J ends, which lost 2 bases and 1 base, there was a span of 9 bases. CDR1 is SGHRS and CDR2 is YFSETQ in the germline V gene. Here the CDR3 DNA reads TGCGCCAGCAGCTTCTCAGGACTCCAAGAGACCCAGTACTTC. It specifies CASSFSGLQETQYF.

V and J are TRBV13 and TRBJ2-1, with TRBD2 identical over 10 bases. Germline assignment: CDR1 PRHDT and CDR2 FYEKMQ (reference sequence). The CDR3 consists of 14 residues. V shed 5 bases and J 6 bases; nucleotides not matched to a gene: 4. CDR3 loop: CASSLTSGSNEQFF. CDR3 nucleotides: TGTGCCAGCAGCCTGACTAGCGGGTCCAATGAGCAGTTCTTC. The full variable domain, completed using reference TRBV13 and TRBJ2-1, is AAGVIQSPRHLIKEKRETATLKCYPIPRHDTVYWYQQGPGQDPQFLISFYEKMQSDKGSIPDRFSAQQFSDYHSELNMSSLELGDSALYFCASSLTSGSNEQFFGPGTRLTVL.

The chain employs TRBV5-1 and TRBJ2-7; D possibly corresponds to TRBD2 (5 bases). V was clipped by 3 bases and J by 8 bases, with 15 bases between them. This CDR3 has 13 residues. Germline-derived CDR1 and CDR2 are SGHRS and YFSETQ. The CDR3 DNA sequence: TGCGCCAGCAGCTCGGACTGGACCGACCAGCAGTACTTC. It specifies CASSSDWTDQQYF. Full variable domain (missing parts from reference TRBV5-1 and TRBJ2-7): KAGVTQTPRYLIKTRGQQVTLSCSPISGHRSVSWYQQTPGQGLQFLFEYFSETQRNKGNFPGRFSGRQFSNSRSEMNVSTLELGDSALYLCASSSDWTDQQYFGPGTRLTVT.

This sequence joins TRBV5-5 and TRBJ1-1; 9 bases match TRBD1. The CDR3 covers 13 residues. CDR1 is SGHKS and CDR2 is YYEKEE in the germline V gene (reference sequence). V lost 4 bases, J lost 3 bases, and 1 base stayed unmatched. The CDR3 is CASSRDRDTEAFF. CDR3 in DNA: TGTGCCAGCAGCCGGGACAGGGACACTGAAGCTTTCTTT.